This passage covers 22 T cell receptor beta chains from one sample sequenced in a study of cytomegalovirus exposure and HLA in healthy donors. The PCR employed 60 Vbeta primers together with 13 Jbeta primers. Repertoires were generated with immunoSEQ multiplex PCR, while TCRdb's copy carries only in-frame clones and drops some. This table holds 120,000 or so clones, 80% found once. Input material: PBMCs. The receptors stem from a young man in good health and CMV-seropositive.

This rearrangement joins TRBV2 to TRBJ1-2; 7 bases are shared with TRBD1. The CDR3 covers 15 residues. V lost 5 bases to trimming and J lost 2 bases; unmatched junction nucleotides: 8. Germline V gene lookup returns CDR1 SNHLY and CDR2 FYNNEI. The CDR3 DNA is TGTGCCAGCAGTCTGGGACAGCTCAAAAACTATGGCTACACCTTC. It is translated as CASSLGQLKNYGYTF.

The V and J genes are TRBV7-9 and TRBJ2-7; D perhaps matches TRBD1 (5 bases). Germline V CDR1 and CDR2: SEHNR, FQNEAQ (reference sequence). This CDR3 comprises 14 residues. V lost 5 bases to trimming and J lost 4 bases, with 15 bases between them. Here the CDR3 reads CASSQGAGRYEQYF. The DNA of the CDR3 is TGTGCCAGCAGCCAAGGGGCAGGGCGATACGAGCAGTACTTC. Looking up the rest from reference TRBV7-9 and TRBJ2-7 gives the full variable domain: DTGVSQNPRHKITKRGQNVTFRCDPISEHNRLYWYRQTLGQGPEFLTYFQNEAQLEKSRLLSDRFSAERPKGSFSTLEIQRTEQGDSAMYLCASSQGAGRYEQYFGPGTRLTVT.

The J gene is TRBJ2-3, the V gene TRBV18, with 13 positions matching TRBD2. The length of the CDR3 is 16 residues. Germline values: CDR1 KGHSH, CDR2 LQKENI. V lost 3 bases and J lost 3; bases outside the gene matches: 3. CDR3 residues: CASSPGLAGRTDTQYF. The CDR3, as DNA: TGTGCCAGCTCACCGGGACTAGCGGGGAGGACAGATACGCAGTATTTT.

A single count supports this clone. The chain combines TRBV10-3 with TRBJ2-3; TRBD2 agrees at 10 bases. Germline V gene sequence: CDR1 ENHRY, CDR2 SYGVKD. This CDR3 spans 15 amino acids. J was trimmed by 4 bases and V by 4 bases; bases with no gene match: 5. CDR3 nucleotides: TGTGCCATCAGTGGGAGCGGGGGGGCCGCAGATACGCAGTATTTT. This sequence encodes CAISGSGGAADTQYF.

This chain uses TRBV15 with TRBJ2-7; TRBD1 might be the D (5 bases). The germline CDR1 and CDR2 sequences are LNHNV and YYDKDF (reference sequence). CDR3 length equals 16 residues. The V gene lost 0 bases and the J gene lost 5 bases, with 17 bases spanning the gap. CDR3 amino acids: CATSRDTTDARDEQYF. CDR3 nucleotides: TGTGCCACCAGCAGAGATACGACAGACGCCAGGGACGAGCAGTACTTC. The full variable domain, with the rest looked up from reference TRBV15 and TRBJ2-7, is DAMVIQNPRYQVTQFGKPVTLSCSQTLNHNVMYWYQQKSSQAPKLLFHYYDKDFNNEADTPDNFQSRRPNTSFCFLDIRSPGLGDTAMYLCATSRDTTDARDEQYFGPGTRLTVT.

This clone was seen only once. The chain is built from TRBV9 and TRBJ2-1; 7 bases fit TRBD1. Germline trimming cut 3 bases from V and 2 bases from J; bases unmatched to any gene: 8. Germline CDR1 reads SGDLS; CDR2 reads YYNGEE. CDR3 size: 16 residues. The CDR3 coding sequence is TGTGCCAGCAGCGAAAGACAGGGAATAACCTACAATGAGCAGTTCTTC. Its protein product is CASSERQGITYNEQFF.

This clone was recorded only once. The CDR3 bases are TGTGCCAGCAGCCAAGATCGGGCAGGGGGCTTCGGAAACACCATATATTTT. Protein: CASSQDRAGGFGNTIYF. The J gene is TRBJ1-3, the V gene TRBV4-2, with 8 bases matching TRBD1. Germline-derived CDR1 and CDR2 are LGHNA and YNFKEQ. The CDR3 runs 17 residues. The junction had 8 bases not matched to a gene; V was cut back by 0 bases and J by 4 bases.

The J gene is TRBJ2-7, the V gene TRBV9; TRBD1 matches at 7 bases. Germline lookup yields CDR1 SGDLS and CDR2 YYNGEE. Losses at the gene ends were 2 bases for V and 2 bases for J; bases not matched to a gene: 10. The CDR3 sequence is 16 residues long. The CDR3: CASSVSGTAETYEQYF. The DNA of the CDR3 is TGTGCCAGCAGCGTCTCCGGGACAGCGGAGACCTACGAGCAGTACTTC.

V gene TRBV9 combines with J gene TRBJ1-1; 9 bases line up with TRBD1. The ends lost 3 bases at V and 4 bases at J; junction bases unmatched: 4. CDR3 length: 14 amino acids. CDR1 and CDR2 (germline): SGDLS, YYNGEE. CDR3 region: CASSEQGAFTEAFF. The CDR3 DNA sequence: TGTGCCAGCAGCGAACAGGGGGCTTTCACTGAAGCTTTCTTT.

The chain recombines TRBV30 with TRBJ1-4; D gene unclear. The V end was cut by 3 bases, the J end by 12 bases, with 20 bases between. Germline V gene sequence: CDR1 GTSNPN, CDR2 SVGIG (reference sequence). CDR3 length: 14 residues. The CDR3 DNA reads TGTGCCTGGAGGAGCAGGACGGGAATGACGGAACTGTTTTTT. Translating it yields CAWRSRTGMTELFF.

This clone showed up just a few times. The gene calls are TRBV6-5 and TRBJ2-2; 9 nucleotides agree with TRBD2. Germline CDR1 MNHEY, CDR2 SVGAGI. The J segment lost 5 bases and the V segment lost 7 bases, leaving 8 bases of the junction unmatched. This CDR3 is 15 amino acids long. Here the CDR3 reads CASKRAGGLTGELFF. In nucleotides, the CDR3 is TGTGCCAGCAAGAGGGCGGGGGGGCTAACCGGGGAGCTGTTTTTT.

V usage is TRBV10-3 and J usage is TRBJ1-2, with 7 bases lining up with TRBD1. Losses at the gene ends were 3 bases for V and 2 bases for J; bases not matched to a gene: 9. The length of the CDR3 is 16 residues. From germline, CDR1 is ENHRY and CDR2 SYGVKD. The CDR3 protein is CAISDYTQTGNYGYTF. The CDR3 region has the DNA TGTGCCATCAGTGATTATACACAGACAGGGAACTATGGCTACACCTTC.

The V gene is TRBV19, the J gene TRBJ1-5; 7 bases align to TRBD1. V lost 9 bases and J lost 3; bases outside the gene matches: 8. CDR1 and CDR2 (germline): LNHDA, SQIVND (reference sequence). The CDR3 is made up of 14 amino acids. The DNA of the CDR3 is TGTGCCAGGCAAGACAGGGCCCTCAATCAGCCCCAGCATTTT. Translating gives CARQDRALNQPQHF.

The V and J genes are TRBV6-1 and TRBJ2-7; unclear D gene. This CDR3 is 14 amino acids long. Germline values: CDR1 MNHNS, CDR2 SASEGT. Trimming took 3 bases from V and 2 from J, leaving 11 bases between them. The CDR3 bases are TGTGCCAGCAGTGAGTGGGCCATGACCTACGAGCAGTACTTC. Amino acids: CASSEWAMTYEQYF.

The chain carries TRBV6-1 and TRBJ1-5, with a possible D match to TRBD1 (6 bases). The CDR3 length is 14 residues. Germline CDR1 is MNHNS and CDR2 is SASEGT. Trimming shortened V by 6 bases and J by 2 bases, and 11 bases separated the two germline ends. For the CDR3, the DNA is TGTGCCAGCAGCCCCAGACAGGGCAATCAGCCCCAGCATTTT. It encodes CASSPRQGNQPQHF.

Turning to this clone: The junction differs from germline at one of its ends, possibly a read error. The rearrangement uses TRBV6-6 and TRBJ2-1, with TRBD1 identical over 7 bases. CDR1 is MNHNY and CDR2 is SVGAGI in the germline V gene (reference sequence). The CDR3 sequence is 16 residues long. Here the CDR3 DNA reads TGTGCCAGCAGTCACTCGAGACAGGGTAGGGACAATGAGCAGTTCTTC. Its protein is CASSHSRQGRDNEQFF.

This chain joins TRBV4-1 and TRBJ2-1; D might be TRBD2 (6 bases). This CDR3 comprises 17 residues. Trimming cost V 1 base and J 5 bases, with 18 bases left between them. Germline V gene lookup returns CDR1 MGHRA and CDR2 YSYEKL. The CDR3 DNA follows: TGCGCCAGCAGCCAAGTGCCTATCGGGGGTCGGAACAATGAGCAGTTCTTC. Encoded protein: CASSQVPIGGRNNEQFF.

This clone was recorded once. V is TRBV9 and J is TRBJ2-7; weak D call: TRBD1 (6 bases). Between the trimmed V and J ends, which lost 0 bases and 3 bases, there was a span of 10 bases. The CDR3 loop spans 14 amino acids. CDR1 is SGDLS, CDR2 YYNGEE, per germline. The CDR3 bases are TGTGCCAGCAGCGTAGTTCCAGGGGACTACGAGCAGTACTTC. Translation: CASSVVPGDYEQYF.

About this clone: One junction end does not reproduce the germline sequence, and a read error may be involved. This chain links TRBV9 with TRBJ2-6; TRBD1 is a possible D gene (5 bases). Germline loops: CDR1 SGDLS, CDR2 YYNGEE. The CDR3 consists of 14 residues. CDR3 coding DNA: TGTGCCAGCAGTGTAGACTCTGGGGCCAACGGCCTGACTTTC. Its translation is CASSVDSGANGLTF.

The rearrangement links TRBV2 to TRBJ2-5; D gene uncertain. From germline, CDR1 is SNHLY and CDR2 FYNNEI. This CDR3 comprises 13 residues. Trimming left V 7 bases short and J 0 bases short, with 9 bases between. DNA of the CDR3: TGTGCCAGCAATGACGAGTACCAAGAGACCCAGTACTTC. Its translation is CASNDEYQETQYF.

The chain couples TRBV11-2 to TRBJ2-5; the match to TRBD1 covers 9 bases. The CDR3 contains 15 residues. In germline, CDR1 is SGHAT, CDR2 FQNNGV. V shed 5 bases and J 6 bases; nucleotides not matched to a gene: 10. The DNA for the CDR3 is TGTGCCAGCAGCCCAATACAGGGGGCAATGAAGACCCAGTACTTC. Its translation is CASSPIQGAMKTQYF.

This clone was detected a few times. CDR3 nucleotide sequence: TGTGCCAGCAGCACCGGGACAAAGACCTACGAGCAGTACTTC. This translates into CASSTGTKTYEQYF. This chain connects TRBV6-5 to TRBJ2-7, with D possibly being TRBD1 (6 bases). The V end lost 6 bases, the J end lost 2 bases, and 14 bases lay between the germline ends. This CDR3 has 14 residues. Germline lookup yields CDR1 MNHEY and CDR2 SVGAGI.